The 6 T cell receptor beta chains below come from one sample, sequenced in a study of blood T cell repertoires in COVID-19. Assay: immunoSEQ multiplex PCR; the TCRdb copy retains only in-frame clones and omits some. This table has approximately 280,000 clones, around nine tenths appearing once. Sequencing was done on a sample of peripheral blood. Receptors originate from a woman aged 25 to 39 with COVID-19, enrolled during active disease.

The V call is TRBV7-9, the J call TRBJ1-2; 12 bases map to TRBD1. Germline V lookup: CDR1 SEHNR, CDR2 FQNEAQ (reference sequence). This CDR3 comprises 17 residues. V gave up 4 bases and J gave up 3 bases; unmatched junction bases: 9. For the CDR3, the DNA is TGTGCCAGCAGCTCTCAAGGAGGGACAGGGGGCCACTATGGCTACACCTTC. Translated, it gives CASSSQGGTGGHYGYTF.

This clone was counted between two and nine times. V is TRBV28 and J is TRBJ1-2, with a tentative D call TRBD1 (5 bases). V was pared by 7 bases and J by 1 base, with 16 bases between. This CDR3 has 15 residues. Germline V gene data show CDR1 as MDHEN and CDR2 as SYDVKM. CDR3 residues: CASIPAGGYNYGYTF. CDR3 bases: TGTGCCAGCATCCCGGCGGGGGGGTATAACTATGGCTACACCTTC.

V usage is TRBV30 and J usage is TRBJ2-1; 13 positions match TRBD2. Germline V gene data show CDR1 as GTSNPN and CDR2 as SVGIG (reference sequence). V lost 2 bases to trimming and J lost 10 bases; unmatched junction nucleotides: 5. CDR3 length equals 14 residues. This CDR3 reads CAWSPGLAGVEQFF. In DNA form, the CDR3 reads TGTGCCTGGAGTCCAGGACTAGCGGGAGTAGAGCAGTTCTTC.

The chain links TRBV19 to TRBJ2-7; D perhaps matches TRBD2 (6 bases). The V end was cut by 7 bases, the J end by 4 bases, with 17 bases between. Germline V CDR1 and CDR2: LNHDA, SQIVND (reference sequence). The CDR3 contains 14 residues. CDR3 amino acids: CASKRGEGLYEQYF. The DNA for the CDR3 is TGTGCCAGTAAGCGCGGGGAAGGGTTGTACGAGCAGTACTTC.

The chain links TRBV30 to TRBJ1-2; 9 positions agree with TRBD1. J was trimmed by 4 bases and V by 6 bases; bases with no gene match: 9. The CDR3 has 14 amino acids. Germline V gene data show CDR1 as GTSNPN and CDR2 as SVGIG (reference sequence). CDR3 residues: CACSGQGNFYGYTF. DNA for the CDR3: TGTGCCTGTTCCGGACAGGGGAACTTCTATGGCTACACCTTC.

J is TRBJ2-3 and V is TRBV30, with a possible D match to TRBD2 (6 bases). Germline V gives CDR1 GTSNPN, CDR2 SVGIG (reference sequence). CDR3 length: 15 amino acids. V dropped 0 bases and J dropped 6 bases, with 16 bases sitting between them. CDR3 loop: CAWSVLGGILDTQYF. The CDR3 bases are TGTGCCTGGAGTGTACTTGGCGGGATCCTTGATACGCAGTATTTT.